Given below is one T cell receptor (beta chain) in context. There are 15 residues in the CDR3. This entry comes from a study of identifying expanded T cells in peripheral blood. Clones were read by immunoSEQ multiplex PCR, and TCRdb kept only the in-frame ones, dropping some. Among roughly 100,000 clones listed, roughly 85% were seen once. This sequence originates from a person aged 18 to 75 in good health. The specimen sequenced was blood. The V and J genes are TRBV21-1 and TRBJ1-5; whether TRBD1, the table's D call, matches the DNA was not checked. TRBV21-1 is a pseudogene segment. CDR3 DNA sequence: TGTGCCAGCAAGACCAGGGATGATAGCAATCAGCCCCAGCATTTT. Amino acids: CASKTRDDSNQPQHF.